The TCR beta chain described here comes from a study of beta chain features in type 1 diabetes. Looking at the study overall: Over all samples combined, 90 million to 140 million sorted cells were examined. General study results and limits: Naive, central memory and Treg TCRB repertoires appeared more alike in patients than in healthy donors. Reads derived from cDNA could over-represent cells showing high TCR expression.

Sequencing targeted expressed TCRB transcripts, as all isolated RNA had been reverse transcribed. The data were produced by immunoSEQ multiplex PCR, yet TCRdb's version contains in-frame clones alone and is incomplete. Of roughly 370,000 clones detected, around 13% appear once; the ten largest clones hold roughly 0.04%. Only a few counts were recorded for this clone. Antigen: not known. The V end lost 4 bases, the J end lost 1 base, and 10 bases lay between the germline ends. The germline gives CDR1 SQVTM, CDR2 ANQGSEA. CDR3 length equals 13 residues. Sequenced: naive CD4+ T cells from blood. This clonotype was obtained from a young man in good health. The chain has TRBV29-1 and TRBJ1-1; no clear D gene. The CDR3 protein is CSVAGSANTEAFF. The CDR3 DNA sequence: TGCAGCGTTGCCGGGTCAGCGAACACTGAAGCTTTCTTT.